What follows are 21 T cell receptor beta chains derived from one specimen sequenced in a study of shared clonotypes between healthy human individuals. TCRdb's table, derived via immunoSEQ multiplex PCR, lists solely in-frame clones and lacks some. The table shows almost 750,000 clones, with around 77% occurring only once. The sample consisted of memory CD4+ T cells sorted from blood. Subset here: CD45RA-negative fraction. All receptors derive from a woman under 40 in good health.

This chain links TRBV18 with TRBJ1-1; D might be TRBD1 (5 bases). The V end lost 6 bases, the J end lost 1 base, and 15 bases lay between the germline ends. Germline V gene sequence: CDR1 KGHSH, CDR2 LQKENI. This CDR3 spans 15 amino acids. CDR3 amino acids: CASSPSRGSNTEAFF. The CDR3 DNA reads TGTGCCAGCTCTCCGAGCCGGGGCTCGAACACTGAAGCTTTCTTT. The full variable domain, with the rest looked up from reference TRBV18 and TRBJ1-1, is NAGVMQNPRHLVRRRGQEARLRCSPMKGHSHVYWYRQLPEEGLKFMVYLQKENIIDESGMPKERFSAEFPKEGPSILRIQQVVRGDSAAYFCASSPSRGSNTEAFFGQGTRLTVV.

This chain links TRBV28 with TRBJ1-1; 7 bases map to TRBD1. CDR3 length: 14 residues. Losses at the gene ends were 7 bases for V and 1 base for J; bases not matched to a gene: 6. Germline V gene sequence: CDR1 MDHEN, CDR2 SYDVKM. The CDR3 loop is CASTPTGTNTEAFF. The CDR3 DNA reads TGTGCCAGCACTCCGACAGGGACGAACACTGAAGCTTTCTTT.

The CDR3 loop reads CASSLGWDSLTYEQYF. The CDR3 DNA reads TGTGCCAGCAGCTTGGGGTGGGACAGCCTCACCTACGAGCAGTACTTC. The chain links TRBV5-5 to TRBJ2-7; 7 bases line up with TRBD1. CDR3 length equals 16 residues. The V gene end was trimmed by 0 bases and the J gene end by 2 bases; junction bases not matched to a gene: 8. Germline CDR1 and CDR2: SGHKS and YYEKEE (reference sequence).

V usage is TRBV2 and J usage is TRBJ2-7; tentatively, D is TRBD1 (5 bases). The CDR3 has 13 amino acids. Trimming cost V 6 bases and J 6 bases, with 15 bases left between them. CDR1 is SNHLY, CDR2 FYNNEI, per germline. For the CDR3, the DNA is TGTGCCAGCAGCTTTCGCAGGGATCTCGAGCAGTACTTC. This encodes CASSFRRDLEQYF.

This clone was seen only a few times. V and J are TRBV14 and TRBJ1-2, with 8 bases aligning to TRBD1. There are 13 residues in the CDR3. The V segment lost 7 bases and the J segment 8 bases; nucleotides outside the gene matches: 9. Germline assignment: CDR1 SGHDN and CDR2 FVKESK. CDR3 coding DNA: TGTGCCAGCATCCCTGGACAGGGTAGGGGCTACACCTTC. Translation: CASIPGQGRGYTF.

The gene calls are TRBV28 and TRBJ1-5; D not resolved. CDR3 length: 14 amino acids. V was pared by 6 bases and J by 5 bases, with 14 bases between. Germline CDR1 is MDHEN and CDR2 is SYDVKM. The CDR3 loop is CASSNTQLHQPQHF. CDR3 DNA sequence: TGTGCCAGCAGCAATACTCAGCTCCATCAGCCCCAGCATTTT.

This sequence joins TRBV5-1 and TRBJ2-1; 11 bases are a match to TRBD2. CDR3 size: 17 residues. Germline CDR1 is SGHRS and CDR2 is YFSETQ. V trimming: 2 bases; J trimming: 8 bases; junction bases outside the gene matches: 12. The CDR3 spells CASSFTTSGANLHEQFF. CDR3 DNA sequence: TGCGCCAGCAGCTTTACGACTAGCGGGGCTAACCTCCATGAGCAGTTCTTC.

This chain links TRBV5-1 with TRBJ1-3, with 9 bases lining up with TRBD1. J was trimmed by 4 bases and V by 4 bases; bases with no gene match: 3. Germline values: CDR1 SGHRS, CDR2 YFSETQ. This CDR3 has 14 amino acids. This CDR3 reads CASSTGTGGNTIYF. For the CDR3, the DNA is TGCGCCAGCAGCACCGGGACAGGGGGAAACACCATATATTTT.

CDR3 sequence: CASRGTGGQVRYEQYF. In DNA, the CDR3 is TGCGCCAGCAGAGGGACAGGGGGTCAGGTTCGCTACGAGCAGTACTTC. The chain combines TRBV10-2 with TRBJ2-7; TRBD1 matches at 11 bases. Germline lookup yields CDR1 WSHSY and CDR2 SAAADI. V was clipped by 6 bases and J by 3 bases; unmatched bases: 10. This CDR3 spans 16 amino acids.

This clone has a count of ten or more. The rearrangement uses TRBV11-3 and TRBJ2-3; a possible D gene is TRBD1 (6 bases). Germline lookup yields CDR1 SGHNT and CDR2 YENEEA. The CDR3 contains 13 residues. V was shortened by 5 bases and J by 3 bases, with 9 bases between the two germline ends. CDR3: CASSIGQTDTQYF. DNA for the CDR3: TGTGCCAGCAGCATAGGACAGACAGATACGCAGTATTTT. Supplemented by reference TRBV11-3 and TRBJ2-3, the full variable domain reads EAGVVQSPRYKIIEKKQPVAFWCNPISGHNTLYWYLQNLGQGPELLIRYENEEAVDDSQLPKDRFSAERLKGVDSTLKIQPAELGDSAVYLCASSIGQTDTQYFGPGTRLTVL.

The rearrangement links TRBV28 to TRBJ2-7; 9 bases align to TRBD2. Unmatched junction bases numbered 2, after V lost 2 bases and J lost 3 bases. The germline gives CDR1 MDHEN, CDR2 SYDVKM. CDR3 length: 14 amino acids. Written as DNA, the CDR3 is TGTGCCAGCAGTTTAAAACTAGCGGGCTACGAGCAGTACTTC. Protein sequence: CASSLKLAGYEQYF.

The chain has TRBV6-6 and TRBJ2-5; the match to TRBD2 covers 8 bases. Near its end, the DNA agrees better with TRBJ2-7, so the J call may be wrong. This CDR3 comprises 13 residues. Germline V CDR1 and CDR2: MNHNY, SVGAGI (reference sequence). CDR3 nucleotide sequence: TGTGCCAGCAGTGCCGGGACTAGCTACGAGCAGTACTTC. Protein product: CASSAGTSYEQYF.

The chain combines TRBV10-3 with TRBJ1-1; D possibly corresponds to TRBD1 (5 bases). The ends were cut back, 11 bases at V and 0 bases at J, with 16 bases in the middle. There are 14 residues in the CDR3. Germline CDR1 ENHRY, CDR2 SYGVKD. The CDR3 loop reads CAARPGRLNTEAFF. CDR3 in DNA: TGTGCCGCCAGACCGGGACGGTTGAACACTGAAGCTTTCTTT.

The V and J genes are TRBV30 and TRBJ2-7; D is undetermined. V lost 0 bases, J lost 6 bases, and 12 bases lay in between. The CDR3 length is 13 residues. Germline values: CDR1 GTSNPN, CDR2 SVGIG (reference sequence). CDR3 loop: CAWSVASDGEQYF. The CDR3 DNA reads TGTGCCTGGAGTGTAGCATCAGACGGCGAGCAGTACTTC.

The gene calls are TRBV11-2 and TRBJ2-7; D might be TRBD2 (6 bases). Germline CDR1 reads SGHAT; CDR2 reads FQNNGV. The CDR3 is 15 residues long. Trimming shortened V by 5 bases and J by 4 bases, and 18 bases separated the two germline ends. The DNA for the CDR3 is TGTGCCAGCAGCCCCAGACTAGGATCCTCTTACGAGCAGTACTTC. This sequence encodes CASSPRLGSSYEQYF.

For the CDR3, the DNA is TGTGCCAGCAGCCAAGGGGACAGGGAGTACAATGAGCAGTTCTTC. Its translation is CASSQGDREYNEQFF. The rearrangement links TRBV4-2 to TRBJ2-1, with TRBD1 matching over 9 bases. The CDR3 covers 15 residues. The J segment lost 4 bases and the V segment lost 1 base, leaving 2 bases of the junction unmatched. Germline loops: CDR1 LGHNA, CDR2 YNFKEQ.

This rearrangement joins TRBV29-1 to TRBJ2-5; D unclear. CDR3 length: 16 amino acids. The V and J ends lost 6 bases and 7 bases respectively, with 27 bases between them. Germline CDR1 is SQVTM and CDR2 is ANQGSEA. The CDR3 sequence: CSVRRDTGAPTRTQYF. The DNA of the CDR3 is TGCAGCGTCCGACGCGATACCGGAGCCCCAACGCGGACCCAGTACTTC.

CDR3 sequence: CAWRGGRDNEQFF. In DNA form, the CDR3 reads TGTGCCTGGAGGGGGGGACGGGACAATGAGCAGTTCTTC. The chain combines TRBV30 with TRBJ2-1; TRBD2 is a possible D gene (6 bases). The V end lost 3 bases, the J end lost 5 bases, and 11 bases lay between the germline ends. The germline gives CDR1 GTSNPN, CDR2 SVGIG (reference sequence). The CDR3 contains 13 residues.

This chain joins TRBV7-2 and TRBJ2-7; D is perhaps TRBD1 (5 bases). V lost 6 bases to trimming and J lost 3 bases, with 12 bases between them. CDR1 and CDR2 from the germline V gene are SGHTA and FQGNSA. This CDR3 contains 13 residues. CDR3 nucleotide sequence: TGTGCCAGCAGGTTCGACAGCAACTACGAGCAGTACTTC. Translation gives CASRFDSNYEQYF.

This chain uses TRBV18 with TRBJ2-5; 14 bases line up with TRBD2. Germline lookup yields CDR1 KGHSH and CDR2 LQKENI. The junction had 2 bases not matched to a gene; V was cut back by 3 bases and J by 2 bases. This CDR3 has 16 residues. CDR3 in DNA: TGTGCCAGCTCACCTGGACTAGCGGGAGGACAAGAGACCCAGTACTTC. It specifies CASSPGLAGGQETQYF.

This clone was seen at least ten times. The chain is built from TRBV5-1 and TRBJ2-1; 7 positions match TRBD2. The CDR3 has 16 amino acids. Per germline, CDR1 SGHRS and CDR2 YFSETQ. V lost 0 bases and J lost 4; bases outside the gene matches: 7. The CDR3 is CASSLVAGEGYNEQFF. In DNA, the CDR3 is TGCGCCAGCAGCTTGGTTGCGGGAGAGGGTTACAATGAGCAGTTCTTC.